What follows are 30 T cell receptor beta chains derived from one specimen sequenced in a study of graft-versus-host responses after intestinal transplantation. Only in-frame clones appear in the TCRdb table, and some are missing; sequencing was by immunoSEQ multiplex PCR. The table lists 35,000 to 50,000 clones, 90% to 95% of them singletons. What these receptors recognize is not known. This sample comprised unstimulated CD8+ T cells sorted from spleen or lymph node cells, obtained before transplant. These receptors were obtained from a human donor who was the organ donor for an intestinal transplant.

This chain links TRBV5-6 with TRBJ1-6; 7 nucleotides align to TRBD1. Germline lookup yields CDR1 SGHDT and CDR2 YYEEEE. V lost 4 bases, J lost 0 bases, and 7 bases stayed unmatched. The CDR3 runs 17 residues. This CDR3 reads CASSQTGEGSYNSPLHF. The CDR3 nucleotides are TGTGCCAGCAGCCAAACAGGGGAGGGCTCCTATAATTCACCCCTCCACTTT.

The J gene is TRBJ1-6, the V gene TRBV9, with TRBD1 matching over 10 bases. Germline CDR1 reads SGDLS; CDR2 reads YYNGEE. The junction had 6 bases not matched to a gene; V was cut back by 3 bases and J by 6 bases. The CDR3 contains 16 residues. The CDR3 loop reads CASSETGTGVNSPLHF. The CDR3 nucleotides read TGTGCCAGCAGCGAGACAGGGACAGGGGTTAATTCACCCCTCCACTTT.

CDR3 nucleotides: TGTGCCATCCACGACAGCTCTGAAGCTTTCTTT. Translated: CAIHDSSEAFF. This chain uses TRBV19 with TRBJ1-1, with D possibly matching TRBD1 (5 bases). V was shortened by 10 bases and J by 6 bases, with 12 bases between the two germline ends. Germline assignment: CDR1 LNHDA and CDR2 SQIVND (reference sequence). The CDR3 contains 11 residues.

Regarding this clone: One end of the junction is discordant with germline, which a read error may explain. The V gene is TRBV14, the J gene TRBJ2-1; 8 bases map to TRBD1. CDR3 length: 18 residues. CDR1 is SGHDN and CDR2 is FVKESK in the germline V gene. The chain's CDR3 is CASSQDYGGDRSYDEQFF. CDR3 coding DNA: TGTGCCAGCAGCCAAGATTATGGTGGGGACAGGAGCTACGATGAGCAGTTCTTC.

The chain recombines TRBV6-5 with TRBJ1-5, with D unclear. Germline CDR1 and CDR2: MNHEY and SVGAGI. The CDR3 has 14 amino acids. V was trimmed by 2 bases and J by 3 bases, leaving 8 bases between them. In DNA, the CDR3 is TGTGCCAGCAGTTACCCGGGCCTCAATCAGCCCCAGCATTTT. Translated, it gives CASSYPGLNQPQHF.

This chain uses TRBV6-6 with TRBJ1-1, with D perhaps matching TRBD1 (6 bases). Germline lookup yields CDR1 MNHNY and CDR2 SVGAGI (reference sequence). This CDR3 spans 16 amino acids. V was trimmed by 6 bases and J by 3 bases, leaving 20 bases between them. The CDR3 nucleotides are TGTGCCAGCAGGGGTCTTTACAGGGTGAGGTACACTGAAGCTTTCTTT. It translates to CASRGLYRVRYTEAFF.

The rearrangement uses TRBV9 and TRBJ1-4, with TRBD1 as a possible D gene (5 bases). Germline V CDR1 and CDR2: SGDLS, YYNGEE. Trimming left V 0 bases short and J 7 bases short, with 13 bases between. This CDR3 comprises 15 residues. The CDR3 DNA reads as TGTGCCAGCAGCGTAGCACGGACGGGACGTGAAAAACTGTTTTTT. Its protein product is CASSVARTGREKLFF.

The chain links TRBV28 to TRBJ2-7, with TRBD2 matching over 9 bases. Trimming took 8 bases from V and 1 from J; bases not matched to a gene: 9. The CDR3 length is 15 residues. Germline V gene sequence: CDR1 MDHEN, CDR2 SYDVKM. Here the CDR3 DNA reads TGTGCCAGCTCCTTCCGGGCGGGGGGGTCCTACGAGCAGTACTTC. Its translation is CASSFRAGGSYEQYF.

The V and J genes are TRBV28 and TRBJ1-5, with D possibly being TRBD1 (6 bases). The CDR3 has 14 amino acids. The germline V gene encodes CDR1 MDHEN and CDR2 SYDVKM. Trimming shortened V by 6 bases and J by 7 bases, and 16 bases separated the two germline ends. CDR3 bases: TGTGCCAGCAGCTTTATGGGGGGCGGGCAGCCCCAGCATTTT. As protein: CASSFMGGGQPQHF. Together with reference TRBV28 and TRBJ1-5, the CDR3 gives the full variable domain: DVKVTQSSRYLVKRTGEKVFLECVQDMDHENMFWYRQDPGLGLRLIYFSYDVKMKEKGDIPEGYSVSREKKERFSLILESASTNQTSMYLCASSFMGGGQPQHFGDGTRLSIL.

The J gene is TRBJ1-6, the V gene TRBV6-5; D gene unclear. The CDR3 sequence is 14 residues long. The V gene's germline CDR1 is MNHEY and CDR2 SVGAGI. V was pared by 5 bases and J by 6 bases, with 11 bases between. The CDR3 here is CASSAAGANSPLHF. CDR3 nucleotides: TGTGCCAGCAGTGCTGCAGGCGCTAATTCACCCCTCCACTTT.

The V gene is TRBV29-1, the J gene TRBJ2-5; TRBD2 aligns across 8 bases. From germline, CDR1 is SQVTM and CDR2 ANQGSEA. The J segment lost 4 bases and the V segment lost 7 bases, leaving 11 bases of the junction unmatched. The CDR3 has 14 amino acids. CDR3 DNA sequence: TGCAGCGCACCCCCAGGGCGGGGGGCAGAGACCCAGTACTTC. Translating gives CSAPPGRGAETQYF. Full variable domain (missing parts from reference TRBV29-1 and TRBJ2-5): SAVISQKPSRDICQRGTSLTIQCQVDSQVTMMFWYRQQPGQSLTLIATANQGSEATYESGFVIDKFPISRPNLTFSTLTVSNMSPEDSSIYLCSAPPGRGAETQYFGPGTRLLVL.

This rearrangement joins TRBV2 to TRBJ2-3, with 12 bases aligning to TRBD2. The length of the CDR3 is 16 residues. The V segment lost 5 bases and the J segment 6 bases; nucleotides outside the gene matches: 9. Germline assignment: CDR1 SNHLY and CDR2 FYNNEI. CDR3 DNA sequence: TGTGCCAGCAGTTACGGACTAGCGGGGCTCGGCGATACGCAGTATTTT. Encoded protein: CASSYGLAGLGDTQYF.

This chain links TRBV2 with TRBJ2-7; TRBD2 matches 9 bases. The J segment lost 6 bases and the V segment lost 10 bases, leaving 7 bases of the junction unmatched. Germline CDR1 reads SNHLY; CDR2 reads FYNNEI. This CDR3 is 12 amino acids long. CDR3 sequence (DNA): TGTGCCATAGCGGGGGTACCCGGCGAGCAGTACTTC. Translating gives CAIAGVPGEQYF. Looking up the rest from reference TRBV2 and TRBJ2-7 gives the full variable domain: EPEVTQTPSHQVTQMGQEVILRCVPISNHLYFYWYRQILGQKVEFLVSFYNNEISEKSEIFDDQFSVERPDGSNFTLKIRSTKLEDSAMYFCAIAGVPGEQYFGPGTRLTVT.

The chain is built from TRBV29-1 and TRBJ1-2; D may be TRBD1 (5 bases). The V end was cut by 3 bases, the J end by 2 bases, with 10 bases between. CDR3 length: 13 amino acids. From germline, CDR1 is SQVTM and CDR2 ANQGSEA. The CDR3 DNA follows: TGCAGCGTTGATACCCCAGGGAACTATGGCTACACCTTC. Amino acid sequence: CSVDTPGNYGYTF.

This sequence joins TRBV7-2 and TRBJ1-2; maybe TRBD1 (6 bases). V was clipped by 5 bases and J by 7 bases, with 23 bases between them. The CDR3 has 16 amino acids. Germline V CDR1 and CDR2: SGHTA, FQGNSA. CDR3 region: CASSPERGGVYGGYTF. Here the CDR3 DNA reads TGTGCCAGCAGCCCTGAACGAGGGGGGGTTTATGGTGGCTACACCTTC.

CDR3 coding DNA: TGCGCCAGCAGCCAAGATTTTTTGGCGGGGGTCAACACAGATACGCAGTATTTT. This translates into CASSQDFLAGVNTDTQYF. This chain connects TRBV4-1 to TRBJ2-3; 7 nucleotides line up with TRBD2. Trimming at V came to 0 bases and at J to 2 bases, leaving 11 bases not matched to a gene. This CDR3 is built from 18 residues. Germline CDR1 is MGHRA and CDR2 is YSYEKL.

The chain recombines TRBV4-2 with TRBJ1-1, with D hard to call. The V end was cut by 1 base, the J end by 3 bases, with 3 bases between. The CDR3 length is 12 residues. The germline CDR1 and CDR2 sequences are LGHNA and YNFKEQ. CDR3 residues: CASSQGYTEAFF. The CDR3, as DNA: TGTGCCAGCAGCCAAGGGTACACTGAAGCTTTCTTT.

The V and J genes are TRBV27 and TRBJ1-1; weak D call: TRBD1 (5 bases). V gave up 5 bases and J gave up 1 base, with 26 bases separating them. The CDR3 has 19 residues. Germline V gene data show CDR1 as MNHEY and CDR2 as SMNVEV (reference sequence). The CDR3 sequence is CASSLDRPGEVDGNTEAFF. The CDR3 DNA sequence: TGTGCCAGCAGTCTTGACCGCCCGGGGGAGGTTGACGGGAACACTGAAGCTTTCTTT.

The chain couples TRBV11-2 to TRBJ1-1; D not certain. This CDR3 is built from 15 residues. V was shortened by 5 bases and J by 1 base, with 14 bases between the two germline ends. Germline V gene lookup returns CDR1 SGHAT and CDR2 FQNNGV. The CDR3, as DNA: TGTGCCAGCAGCCCCCAGAGTGGGCAGAACACTGAAGCTTTCTTT. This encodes CASSPQSGQNTEAFF.

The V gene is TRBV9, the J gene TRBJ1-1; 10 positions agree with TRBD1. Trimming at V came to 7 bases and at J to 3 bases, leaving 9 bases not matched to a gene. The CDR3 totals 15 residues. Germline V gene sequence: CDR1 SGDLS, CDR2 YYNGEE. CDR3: CASGGTGVYDTEAFF. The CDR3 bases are TGTGCCAGCGGTGGGACAGGGGTCTACGACACTGAAGCTTTCTTT.

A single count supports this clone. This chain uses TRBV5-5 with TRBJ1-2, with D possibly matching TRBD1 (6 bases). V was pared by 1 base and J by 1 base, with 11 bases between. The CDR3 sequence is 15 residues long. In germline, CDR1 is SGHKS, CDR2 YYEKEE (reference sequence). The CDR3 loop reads CASSLLSGDNYGYTF. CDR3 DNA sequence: TGTGCCAGCAGCTTGTTGTCAGGGGATAACTATGGCTACACCTTC. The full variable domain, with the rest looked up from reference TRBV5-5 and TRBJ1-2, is DAGVTQSPTHLIKTRGQQVTLRCSPISGHKSVSWYQQVLGQGPQFIFQYYEKEERGRGNFPDRFSARQFPNYSSELNVNALLLGDSALYLCASSLLSGDNYGYTFGSGTRLTVV.

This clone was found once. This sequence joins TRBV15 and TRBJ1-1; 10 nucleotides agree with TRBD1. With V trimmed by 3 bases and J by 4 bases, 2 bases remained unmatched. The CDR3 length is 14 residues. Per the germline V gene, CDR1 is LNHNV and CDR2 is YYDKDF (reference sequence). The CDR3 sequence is CATSRGQGITEAFF. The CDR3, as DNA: TGTGCCACCAGCAGGGGACAGGGGATCACTGAAGCTTTCTTT.

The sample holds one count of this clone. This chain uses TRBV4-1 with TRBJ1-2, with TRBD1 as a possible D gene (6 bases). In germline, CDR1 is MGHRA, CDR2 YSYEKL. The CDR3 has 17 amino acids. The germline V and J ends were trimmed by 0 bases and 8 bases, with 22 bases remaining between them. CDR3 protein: CASSQEGEGGSGRGYTF. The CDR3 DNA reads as TGCGCCAGCAGCCAAGAGGGGGAGGGGGGATCCGGCAGAGGCTACACCTTC.

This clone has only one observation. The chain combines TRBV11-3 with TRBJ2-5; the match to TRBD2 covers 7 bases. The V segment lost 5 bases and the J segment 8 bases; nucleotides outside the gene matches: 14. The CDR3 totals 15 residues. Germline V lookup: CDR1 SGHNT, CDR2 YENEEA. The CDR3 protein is CASSPPAGQVATQYF. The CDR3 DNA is TGTGCCAGCAGCCCCCCAGCGGGGCAGGTGGCAACCCAGTACTTC.

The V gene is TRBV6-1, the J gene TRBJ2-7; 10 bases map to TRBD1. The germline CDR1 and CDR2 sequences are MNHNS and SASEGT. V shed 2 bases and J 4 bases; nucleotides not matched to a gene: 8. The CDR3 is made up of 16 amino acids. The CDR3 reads CASSENDRGLTYEQYF. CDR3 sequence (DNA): TGTGCCAGCAGTGAAAACGACAGGGGGCTTACTTACGAGCAGTACTTC.

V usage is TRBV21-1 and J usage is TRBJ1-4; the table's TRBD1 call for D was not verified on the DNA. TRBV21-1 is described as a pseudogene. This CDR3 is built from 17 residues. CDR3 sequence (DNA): TGTGCCAGCAGCAAAGGGGGCAGGCTCGCAACTAATGAAAAACTGTTTTTT. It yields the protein CASSKGGRLATNEKLFF.

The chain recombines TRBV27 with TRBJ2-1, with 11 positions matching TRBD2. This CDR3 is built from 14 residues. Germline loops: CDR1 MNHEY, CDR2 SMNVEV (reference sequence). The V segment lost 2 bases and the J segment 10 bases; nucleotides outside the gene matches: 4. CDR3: CASSLGTSGQEQFF. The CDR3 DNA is TGTGCCAGCAGTTTAGGGACTAGCGGTCAAGAGCAGTTCTTC.

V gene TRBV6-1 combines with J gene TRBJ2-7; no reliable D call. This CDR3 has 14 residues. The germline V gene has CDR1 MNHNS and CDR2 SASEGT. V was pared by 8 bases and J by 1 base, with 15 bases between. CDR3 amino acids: CASGLGGVSYEQYF. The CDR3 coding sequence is TGTGCCAGCGGTCTCGGTGGGGTGTCCTACGAGCAGTACTTC.

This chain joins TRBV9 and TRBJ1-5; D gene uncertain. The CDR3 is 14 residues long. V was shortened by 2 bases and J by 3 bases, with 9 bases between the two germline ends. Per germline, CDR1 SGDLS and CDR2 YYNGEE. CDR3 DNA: TGTGCCAGCAGCGTGGACGACGTCAATCAGCCCCAGCATTTT. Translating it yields CASSVDDVNQPQHF.

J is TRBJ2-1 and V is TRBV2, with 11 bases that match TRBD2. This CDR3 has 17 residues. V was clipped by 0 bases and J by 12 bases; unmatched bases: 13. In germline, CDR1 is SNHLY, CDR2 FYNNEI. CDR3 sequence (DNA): TGTGCCAGCAGTGAAGCGACTAGCGGGGATTACCCCTACGGGCAGTTCTTC. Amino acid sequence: CASSEATSGDYPYGQFF. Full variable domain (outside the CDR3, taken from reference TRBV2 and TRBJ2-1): EPEVTQTPSHQVTQMGQEVILRCVPISNHLYFYWYRQILGQKVEFLVSFYNNEISEKSEIFDDQFSVERPDGSNFTLKIRSTKLEDSAMYFCASSEATSGDYPYGQFFGPGTRLTVL.